The next 22 T cell receptor beta chains were all read from a single sample in a study of CD4 T cells in relation to SARS-CoV-2 and coronaviruses (dated by TCRdb to the early 2020s). CD4+ T cells from unexposed donors were collected before the COVID-19 pandemic (2011-2018). After 10 days of culture, CD4+ T cells were isolated with the EasySep CD4+ T cell isolation kit. Libraries came from the immunoSEQ multiplex PCR assay. The clones in this table, taken by TCRdb from immuneACCESS, are in-frame only. Not every clone is retained; where verified, under half of the shortfall comes from an unresolved V gene, and the cause of the rest is unknown. The sample table shows under 35,000 clones, and roughly 76% are seen once. 15% to 20% of the sample comes from the top ten. These TCRs' antigens remain unknown. The sequenced material came from CD4+ T cells from PBMCs, cultured in vitro. The receptor set was obtained from a human donor in good health.

This clone occurred a few times. The chain recombines TRBV7-2 with TRBJ2-7; 7 bases align to TRBD2. This CDR3 is built from 15 residues. V was clipped by 4 bases and J by 0 bases; unmatched bases: 6. Per the germline V gene, CDR1 is SGHTA and CDR2 is FQGNSA. The CDR3 sequence is CASSWGGVGSYEQYF. The CDR3, as DNA: TGTGCCAGCAGCTGGGGAGGGGTTGGCTCCTACGAGCAGTACTTC.

This clone was observed once. This rearrangement joins TRBV7-2 to TRBJ2-5; D is possibly TRBD1 (5 bases). The CDR3 has 14 amino acids. V lost 5 bases and J lost 2, with 12 bases in between. Per germline, CDR1 SGHTA and CDR2 FQGNSA. For the CDR3, the DNA is TGTGCCAGCAGCCCAAGGACAAGACAAGAGACCCAGTACTTC. Translating gives CASSPRTRQETQYF.

The chain links TRBV6-5 to TRBJ1-5, with 7 bases that match TRBD1. Germline CDR1 reads MNHEY; CDR2 reads SVGAGI. This CDR3 is 14 amino acids long. Trimming took 4 bases from V and 6 from J; bases not matched to a gene: 6. DNA for the CDR3: TGTGCCAGCAGTTGGGGAGGGGGCGTTCAGCCCCAGCATTTT. Amino acid sequence: CASSWGGGVQPQHF.

The chain combines TRBV5-6 with TRBJ2-3; 9 bases line up with TRBD2. The CDR3 has 16 residues. Germline V lookup: CDR1 SGHDT, CDR2 YYEEEE. Losses at the gene ends were 4 bases for V and 3 bases for J; bases not matched to a gene: 9. Written as DNA, the CDR3 is TGTGCCAGCAGCAAACAGGAGCTAGCGGGGACAGATACGCAGTATTTT. This codes for CASSKQELAGTDTQYF.

The V and J genes are TRBV12-5 and TRBJ1-4; 11 bases line up with TRBD1. Germline V lookup: CDR1 LGHNT, CDR2 FRNRAP. V trimming: 5 bases; J trimming: 4 bases; junction bases outside the gene matches: 6. The CDR3 contains 16 residues. This CDR3 is CASGHAGTGGNEKLFF. The CDR3 DNA sequence: TGTGCTAGTGGTCACGCCGGGACAGGGGGTAATGAAAAACTGTTTTTT.

The rearrangement joins TRBV5-1 to TRBJ2-3, with 8 bases lining up with TRBD2. The CDR3 is 15 residues long. Losses at the gene ends were 0 bases for V and 3 bases for J; bases not matched to a gene: 3. Germline V gives CDR1 SGHRS, CDR2 YFSETQ. The CDR3 protein is CASSLVASGTDTQYF. DNA for the CDR3: TGCGCCAGCAGCTTGGTGGCTAGCGGGACAGATACGCAGTATTTT.

This chain connects TRBV11-2 to TRBJ2-7; a weak D match, TRBD1 (6 bases). Trimming cost V 5 bases and J 4 bases, with 15 bases left between them. This CDR3 is 14 amino acids long. Germline V gene sequence: CDR1 SGHAT, CDR2 FQNNGV. In DNA, the CDR3 is TGTGCCAGCAGCGTTAACAGGGTTCGTTACGAGCAGTACTTC. Amino acids: CASSVNRVRYEQYF.

The chain joins TRBV19 to TRBJ1-6; TRBD1 is a possible D gene (5 bases). The germline V and J ends were trimmed by 4 bases and 5 bases, with 9 bases remaining between them. Germline V lookup: CDR1 LNHDA, CDR2 SQIVND (reference sequence). The CDR3 length is 14 residues. The CDR3: CASSNRLNNSPLHF. As DNA, the CDR3 is TGTGCCAGTAGTAACAGGCTGAATAATTCACCCCTCCACTTT.

The chain couples TRBV6-5 to TRBJ1-5; D unresolved. This CDR3 contains 15 residues. The V and J ends lost 6 bases and 1 base respectively, with 13 bases between them. CDR1 and CDR2 from the germline V gene are MNHEY and SVGAGI. The CDR3 sequence: CASRRSPPSNQPQHF. In DNA, the CDR3 is TGTGCCAGCAGGAGATCCCCCCCCAGCAATCAGCCCCAGCATTTT.

The V call is TRBV6-5, the J call TRBJ2-7; 10 bases agree with TRBD2. V lost 6 bases and J lost 3; bases outside the gene matches: 8. This CDR3 region has 15 residues. CDR1 and CDR2 from the germline V gene are MNHEY and SVGAGI. The CDR3 DNA reads as TGTGCCAGCAGACCTCCGGGACTAGCGCACTACGAGCAGTACTTC. Its translation is CASRPPGLAHYEQYF.

This chain links TRBV19 with TRBJ1-3; D is ambiguous. Looked up from germline, CDR1 is LNHDA and CDR2 is SQIVND (reference sequence). CDR3 size: 14 residues. The V and J ends lost 5 bases and 3 bases respectively, with 11 bases between them. CDR3 sequence reads: CASSRAGRGNTIYF. The CDR3, as DNA: TGTGCCAGTAGTCGAGCTGGGCGTGGAAACACCATATATTTT.

This clone has only a few counts. This chain joins TRBV7-2 and TRBJ1-2; no definite D call. Germline CDR1 and CDR2: SGHTA and FQGNSA. V dropped 5 bases and J dropped 5 bases, with 9 bases sitting between them. This CDR3 is 12 amino acids long. This CDR3 is CASSEGEYGYTF. The CDR3 region has the DNA TGTGCCAGCAGCGAGGGAGAATATGGCTACACCTTC.

The V gene is TRBV19, the J gene TRBJ1-1, with D maybe TRBD1 (5 bases). Germline V gene lookup returns CDR1 LNHDA and CDR2 SQIVND (reference sequence). Trimming shortened V by 3 bases and J by 2 bases, and 10 bases separated the two germline ends. The CDR3 loop spans 14 amino acids. CDR3 residues: CASSIRTPNTEAFF. CDR3 sequence (DNA): TGTGCCAGTAGTATCCGGACACCCAACACTGAAGCTTTCTTT.

The V call is TRBV6-5, the J call TRBJ1-1, with no clear D. Germline assignment: CDR1 MNHEY and CDR2 SVGAGI. V dropped 6 bases and J dropped 4 bases, with 12 bases sitting between them. The CDR3 runs 13 residues. CDR3 loop: CASRPKLATEAFF. The CDR3 nucleotides are TGTGCCAGCAGGCCTAAGCTAGCCACTGAAGCTTTCTTT.

The chain carries TRBV12-5 and TRBJ2-7; D perhaps matches TRBD1 (6 bases). The germline V gene has CDR1 LGHNT and CDR2 FRNRAP. The V end was cut by 0 bases, the J end by 5 bases, with 26 bases between. This CDR3 contains 19 residues. The CDR3 loop is CASGLVLGFGAGESNEQYF. The CDR3 coding sequence is TGTGCTAGTGGTTTGGTCTTGGGCTTTGGTGCAGGGGAGTCGAACGAGCAGTACTTC.

The CDR3 reads CASSPTGAGTSATDTQYF. The CDR3 nucleotides are TGTGCCAGCAGCCCGACGGGGGCCGGGACTAGCGCCACAGATACGCAGTATTTT. The rearrangement joins TRBV7-3 to TRBJ2-3; TRBD2 agrees at 10 bases. This CDR3 has 18 amino acids. Germline trimming cut 5 bases from V and 2 bases from J; bases unmatched to any gene: 13. The germline CDR1 and CDR2 sequences are SGHTA and FQGTGA.

This rearrangement joins TRBV7-8 to TRBJ2-1, with TRBD2 matching 9 bases. The CDR3 is 15 amino acids. With V trimmed by 5 bases and J by 10 bases, 12 bases remained unmatched. Germline CDR1 SGHVS, CDR2 FQNEAQ. The CDR3 DNA reads as TGTGCCAGCAGCCGAGGCGGGAGGGCTCTGGGCGAGCAGTTCTTC. Its protein is CASSRGGRALGEQFF.

The rearrangement links TRBV9 to TRBJ2-7, with 10 bases matching TRBD1. Trimming cost V 2 bases and J 7 bases; bases outside gene matches: 9. Germline V gene sequence: CDR1 SGDLS, CDR2 YYNGEE. The CDR3 has 15 residues. The CDR3 nucleotides are TGTGCCAGCAGCGTCATGGGACAGGGGTTAGGGGAGCAGTACTTC. Its translation: CASSVMGQGLGEQYF.

The chain has TRBV25-1 and TRBJ2-2; possibly TRBD2 for D (6 bases). From germline, CDR1 is MGHDK and CDR2 SYGVNS. Trimming took 2 bases from V and 0 from J, leaving 10 bases between them. This CDR3 comprises 16 residues. CDR3 sequence reads: CASSEVLAANTGELFF. DNA for the CDR3: TGTGCCAGCAGTGAAGTACTAGCTGCGAACACCGGGGAGCTGTTTTTT.

This clone was seen only a few times. The chain uses TRBV6-6 and TRBJ1-5; D is unclear. The CDR3 runs 13 residues. With 2 bases removed from V and 4 bases from J, the gap between germline ends came to 6 bases. Looked up from germline, CDR1 is MNHNY and CDR2 is SVGAGI (reference sequence). The CDR3 loop is CASSYPTNQPQHF. The DNA of the CDR3 is TGTGCCAGCAGTTACCCGACTAATCAGCCCCAGCATTTT.

With respect to this clone: Other DNA sequences within the sample encode an identical CDR3. The chain is built from TRBV3-1 (or the pseudogene TRBV3-2) and TRBJ2-3; D gene ambiguous. Trimming cost V 2 bases and J 2 bases, with 5 bases left between them. CDR1 and CDR2 from the germline V gene are LGHDT and YNNKEL (reference sequence). The CDR3 loop spans 13 amino acids. DNA for the CDR3: TGTGCCAGCAGCCAACCCCCCACAGATACGCAGTATTTT. The encoded protein is CASSQPPTDTQYF.

The CDR3 spells CSVQGQQRSEQYF. The CDR3 nucleotides read TGCAGCGTGCAGGGACAGCAGAGGAGCGAGCAGTACTTC. The chain uses TRBV29-1 and TRBJ2-7; 7 positions agree with TRBD1. CDR3 length: 13 residues. Germline V gene sequence: CDR1 SQVTM, CDR2 ANQGSEA. V lost 6 bases, J lost 6 bases, and 11 bases stayed unmatched.